The entry below describes one TCR beta chain. Germline is not matched at one junction end, which may reflect a read error. Each 20-30 mg portion of unsorted bulk tissue served as the source for co-extraction of RNA and DNA. Chronic HBV infection was present, with no prior treatment. CDR3 length: 15 residues. From germline, CDR1 is MDHEN and CDR2 SYDVKM. The researchers produced TCR beta cDNA from 400 to 650 ng total RNA with a constant-region primer. TCR beta libraries came from three nested multiplex PCR rounds using slightly modified ARM-PCR. Investigators reported that the first two PCR rounds, at 10 cycles each, used TRBV1-TRBV30 forward primers with a C-beta reverse primer. TCRdb recomputed calls from the multiplex PCR reads with MiXCR, one row per CDR3 protein. The table shows tens of thousands of distinct CDR3 sequences, with 70% to 75% occurring only once. This sample is drawn from a study of tumor-infiltrating lymphocytes in primary liver carcinoma.

Material: liver tumor tissue from sampling region 3. Subset reported: tumor region T3, left-lateral pole. The genes are TRBV28 and TRBJ2-3, with 7 bases aligning to TRBD2. This TCR derives from a man in his forties or fifties with primary liver carcinoma and hepatitis B virus infection. The CDR3 DNA reads as TGTGCCAGCAATTTAGCGGGTGTTGACACAGATACGAGGTATTTT. Amino acids: CASNLAGVDTDTRYF.